These 27 T cell receptor beta chains came from one sample sequenced in a study of shared clonotypes between healthy human individuals. Assay used: immunoSEQ multiplex PCR; TCRdb lists only in-frame clones, some missing. In the table there are 850,000 to 1,100,000 clones, about 72% of which are singletons. The specimen sequenced was memory CD4+ T cells from PBMCs. Indicated subset: CD45RA-negative fraction. The receptors derive from a man younger than 35 in good health. Some clones in this sample may be carry-over from other donors' samples.

The rearrangement links TRBV28 to TRBJ1-5; D is perhaps TRBD1 (6 bases). Trimming took 4 bases from V and 7 from J, leaving 11 bases between them. CDR3 length equals 13 residues. Germline V gives CDR1 MDHEN, CDR2 SYDVKM. The CDR3 DNA reads as TGTGCCAGCAGTTCGAACAGGGACCAGCCCCAGCATTTT. This codes for CASSSNRDQPQHF.

To note about this clone: A much larger clone is a single base away; this may be a read error. Since the CDR3 does not end with the conserved phenylalanine or tryptophan, this likely comes from a read error. The rearrangement joins TRBV6-1 to TRBJ2-7; no definite D call. The V gene lost 6 bases and the J gene lost 3 bases, with 12 bases spanning the gap. The CDR3 is made up of 13 amino acids. Germline lookup yields CDR1 MNHNS and CDR2 SASEGT. CDR3 protein: CASRSLGDYEQYL. Here the CDR3 DNA reads TGTGCCAGCAGAAGCCTTGGAGACTACGAGCAGTACTTA.

The chain joins TRBV29-1 to TRBJ2-4, with 7 positions matching TRBD1. The CDR3 contains 14 residues. V was pared by 4 bases and J by 1 base, with 4 bases of the junction left unmatched. The germline gives CDR1 SQVTM, CDR2 ANQGSEA. In nucleotides, the CDR3 is TGCAGCGTTGTCCCGACAGGGGCCAAAAACATTCAGTACTTC. Encoded protein: CSVVPTGAKNIQYF.

V usage is TRBV5-6 and J usage is TRBJ1-1; 9 bases agree with TRBD1. Germline CDR1 SGHDT, CDR2 YYEEEE. Unmatched junction bases numbered 6, after V lost 0 bases and J lost 6 bases. This CDR3 has 15 residues. CDR3 amino acids: CASSLGTGAKAEAFF. The CDR3, as DNA: TGTGCCAGCAGCTTGGGGACAGGGGCGAAGGCTGAAGCTTTCTTT.

The V and J genes are TRBV5-8 and TRBJ1-1; 9 bases are shared with TRBD1. The germline CDR1 and CDR2 sequences are SGHTS and YDEGEE. V lost 4 bases, J lost 4 bases, and 8 bases stayed unmatched. The CDR3 loop spans 15 amino acids. CDR3 sequence: CASSPWTGVGTEAFF. The CDR3 region has the DNA TGTGCCAGCAGCCCATGGACAGGGGTCGGCACTGAAGCTTTCTTT.

This clone showed up just once. The chain couples TRBV29-1 to TRBJ2-2; maybe TRBD2 (7 bases). V lost 5 bases and J 5 bases, leaving 15 bases between the germline ends. Germline V gives CDR1 SQVTM, CDR2 ANQGSEA. The CDR3 is 14 residues long. CDR3 nucleotides: TGCAGCGTTCGTTACAGGGAGGGGACCGGGGAGCTGTTTTTT. Amino acids: CSVRYREGTGELFF.

V and J are TRBV10-3 and TRBJ1-2; 9 positions agree with TRBD1. CDR3 length: 13 amino acids. Losses at the gene ends were 7 bases for V and 8 bases for J; bases not matched to a gene: 8. CDR1 and CDR2 from the germline V gene are ENHRY and SYGVKD. CDR3 in amino acids: CAITLGQGGGYTF. CDR3 sequence (DNA): TGTGCCATCACCCTGGGACAGGGAGGCGGCTACACCTTC.

The chain uses TRBV9 and TRBJ2-3; the match to TRBD1 covers 7 bases. Losses at the gene ends were 5 bases for V and 2 bases for J; bases not matched to a gene: 5. CDR1 is SGDLS, CDR2 YYNGEE, per germline. This CDR3 is 14 amino acids long. The CDR3, as DNA: TGTGCCAGCAGTTATGACAGGGACACAGATACGCAGTATTTT. Protein product: CASSYDRDTDTQYF.

CDR3 sequence: CASSRTGNEQFF. As DNA, the CDR3 is TGTGCCAGCAGCCGGACTGGCAATGAGCAGTTCTTC. The rearrangement joins TRBV5-6 to TRBJ2-1; a possible D gene is TRBD2 (5 bases). V was shortened by 4 bases and J by 6 bases, with 8 bases between the two germline ends. CDR1 is SGHDT, CDR2 YYEEEE, per germline. The length of the CDR3 is 12 residues. Drawing the rest from reference TRBV5-6 and TRBJ2-1, the complete variable domain is DAGVTQSPTHLIKTRGQQVTLRCSPKSGHDTVSWYQQALGQGPQFIFQYYEEEERQRGNFPDRFSGHQFPNYSSELNVNALLLGDSALYLCASSRTGNEQFFGPGTRLTVL.

The V call is TRBV19, the J call TRBJ1-5; the D gene is possibly TRBD1 (5 bases). Germline values: CDR1 LNHDA, CDR2 SQIVND (reference sequence). V was cut by 2 bases and J by 11 bases, with 16 bases left in between. The CDR3 totals 14 residues. The CDR3 DNA reads TGTGCCAGTAGTATAATCTTGGGGCAGGGAGCCCAGCATTTT. Amino acids: CASSIILGQGAQHF.

This chain uses TRBV5-6 with TRBJ2-1; the match to TRBD2 covers 7 bases. The CDR3 is 15 amino acids. Losses at the gene ends were 5 bases for V and 2 bases for J; bases not matched to a gene: 7. CDR1 is SGHDT and CDR2 is YYEEEE in the germline V gene. CDR3 in amino acids: CASSDGGGAYNEQFF. DNA for the CDR3: TGTGCCAGCAGTGACGGGGGAGGGGCCTACAATGAGCAGTTCTTC.

This clone was counted once. V usage is TRBV7-9 and J usage is TRBJ1-2; D gene uncertain. The V end lost 2 bases, the J end lost 3 bases, and 10 bases lay between the germline ends. CDR1 and CDR2 (germline): SEHNR, FQNEAQ (reference sequence). The CDR3 length is 14 residues. The CDR3 here is CASSLSGRDYGYTF. CDR3 in DNA: TGTGCCAGCAGCTTAAGTGGGCGGGACTATGGCTACACCTTC.

The V call is TRBV9, the J call TRBJ2-3; 11 bases are a match to TRBD2. The CDR3 contains 16 residues. With 0 bases clipped from V and 3 bases from J, the junction kept 3 bases outside the gene matches. Germline V gene data show CDR1 as SGDLS and CDR2 as YYNGEE. The DNA for the CDR3 is TGTGCCAGCAGCGTAGGCAGGACTAGCGGGACAGATACGCAGTATTTT. Translation gives CASSVGRTSGTDTQYF.

This clone was observed a few times. V gene TRBV10-3 combines with J gene TRBJ1-1, with 9 bases aligning to TRBD1. The length of the CDR3 is 14 residues. The V gene's germline CDR1 is ENHRY and CDR2 SYGVKD. Trimming removed 3 bases from V and 4 bases from J; junction bases left unmatched: 3. Here the CDR3 DNA reads TGTGCCATCAGTGAATCGGACAGGGGCACTGAAGCTTTCTTT. Residues: CAISESDRGTEAFF.

V is TRBV15 and J is TRBJ1-1; no definite D call. The CDR3 runs to 13 residues. Between the trimmed V and J ends, which lost 2 bases and 7 bases, there was a span of 11 bases. Germline CDR1 is LNHNV and CDR2 is YYDKDF (reference sequence). The CDR3: CATSRRQEGEAFF. The CDR3 DNA reads TGTGCCACCAGCAGACGGCAGGAGGGTGAAGCTTTCTTT. The full variable domain, with the rest looked up from reference TRBV15 and TRBJ1-1, is DAMVIQNPRYQVTQFGKPVTLSCSQTLNHNVMYWYQQKSSQAPKLLFHYYDKDFNNEADTPDNFQSRRPNTSFCFLDIRSPGLGDTAMYLCATSRRQEGEAFFGQGTRLTVV.

V and J are TRBV7-2 and TRBJ1-1; D is ambiguous. Germline lookup yields CDR1 SGHTA and CDR2 FQGNSA. V lost 2 bases and J lost 5, with 6 bases in between. The CDR3 extends over 12 amino acids. The CDR3 reads CASSLYNTEAFF. The CDR3 nucleotides are TGTGCCAGCAGCTTATATAATACTGAAGCTTTCTTT.

This rearrangement joins TRBV6-1 to TRBJ2-5, with 10 bases identical to TRBD1. This CDR3 has 16 residues. The V segment lost 2 bases and the J segment 2 bases; nucleotides outside the gene matches: 5. Germline CDR1 MNHNS, CDR2 SASEGT. The DNA of the CDR3 is TGTGCCAGCAGTGAAAAGAGACAGGGGGCTCAAGAGACCCAGTACTTC. Its translation is CASSEKRQGAQETQYF.

The rearrangement joins TRBV5-6 to TRBJ1-2; no clear D. Looked up from germline, CDR1 is SGHDT and CDR2 is YYEEEE. The CDR3 contains 16 residues. V was pared by 1 base and J by 8 bases, with 21 bases between. The CDR3 DNA follows: TGTGCCAGCAGCTTGCGTCAGGTCGGGAGTCCTGGAGGCTACACCTTC. This translates into CASSLRQVGSPGGYTF. The full variable domain, rest sourced from reference TRBV5-6 and TRBJ1-2, is DAGVTQSPTHLIKTRGQQVTLRCSPKSGHDTVSWYQQALGQGPQFIFQYYEEEERQRGNFPDRFSGHQFPNYSSELNVNALLLGDSALYLCASSLRQVGSPGGYTFGSGTRLTVV.

This chain links TRBV27 with TRBJ1-2; TRBD1 might be the D (5 bases). CDR1 and CDR2 from the germline V gene are MNHEY and SMNVEV (reference sequence). V was shortened by 2 bases and J by 6 bases, with 13 bases between the two germline ends. This CDR3 region has 14 residues. The CDR3 sequence is CASSLSWGTHGYTF. The DNA of the CDR3 is TGTGCCAGCAGTTTAAGCTGGGGGACGCATGGCTACACCTTC.

This chain connects TRBV7-9 to TRBJ2-2; D possibly corresponds to TRBD2 (6 bases). Trimming took 4 bases from V and 3 from J, leaving 9 bases between them. The CDR3 is made up of 14 amino acids. Per the germline V gene, CDR1 is SEHNR and CDR2 is FQNEAQ (reference sequence). CDR3 sequence reads: CASSSRRDTGELFF. In DNA form, the CDR3 reads TGTGCCAGCAGCTCGCGGAGGGACACCGGGGAGCTGTTTTTT.

The rearrangement joins TRBV7-9 to TRBJ2-7; 8 nucleotides match TRBD2. Germline lookup yields CDR1 SEHNR and CDR2 FQNEAQ (reference sequence). The CDR3 has 15 residues. The J segment lost 0 bases and the V segment lost 5 bases, leaving 6 bases of the junction unmatched. This CDR3 is CASSATSGGSYEQYF. As DNA, the CDR3 is TGTGCCAGCAGCGCAACTAGCGGAGGCTCCTACGAGCAGTACTTC.

This rearrangement joins TRBV7-3 to TRBJ2-7; D gene unclear. This CDR3 region has 13 residues. Germline V gene lookup returns CDR1 SGHTA and CDR2 FQGTGA. The germline V and J ends were trimmed by 5 bases and 5 bases, with 13 bases remaining between them. CDR3 DNA: TGTGCCAGCAGCCGTGGTCCCGAGGACGAGCAGTACTTC. Translating gives CASSRGPEDEQYF.

The chain employs TRBV4-1 and TRBJ2-2; 8 nucleotides align to TRBD2. Germline V gene lookup returns CDR1 MGHRA and CDR2 YSYEKL. V lost 3 bases to trimming and J lost 4 bases; unmatched junction nucleotides: 13. This CDR3 has 18 residues. The CDR3 nucleotides read TGCGCCAGCAGCCACTCCGGGTTCAGCGGGAGAGGCACCGGGGAGCTGTTTTTT. It specifies CASSHSGFSGRGTGELFF.

In its sample, this clone was seen a few times. This chain uses TRBV9 with TRBJ2-6; a possible D gene is TRBD2 (7 bases). The CDR3 loop spans 16 amino acids. Germline values: CDR1 SGDLS, CDR2 YYNGEE. Trimming took 4 bases from V and 3 from J, leaving 14 bases between them. The CDR3 DNA follows: TGTGCCAGCAGCCCTAGCGGAGGGGGTGGGGCCAACGTCCTGACTTTC. Amino acid sequence: CASSPSGGGGANVLTF.

A word on this clone: Other nucleotide sequences in the sample specify the same CDR3. The chain employs TRBV6-5 and TRBJ2-5; the match to TRBD1 covers 8 bases. Trimming removed 0 bases from V and 4 bases from J; junction bases left unmatched: 1. This CDR3 has 14 amino acids. In germline, CDR1 is MNHEY, CDR2 SVGAGI. The CDR3 DNA reads as TGTGCCAGCAGTTACTCTACAGGGGGAGAGACCCAGTACTTC. Its protein product is CASSYSTGGETQYF.

The J gene is TRBJ1-5, the V gene TRBV28; D may be TRBD1 (6 bases). V lost 5 bases to trimming and J lost 10 bases, with 12 bases between them. Germline CDR1 reads MDHEN; CDR2 reads SYDVKM. The CDR3 extends over 12 amino acids. The CDR3 region is CASSGLQGPQHF. The CDR3 region has the DNA TGTGCCAGCAGTGGTCTACAGGGACCCCAGCATTTT.

The gene calls are TRBV2 and TRBJ2-1; D remains ambiguous. V was shortened by 7 bases and J by 7 bases, with 14 bases between the two germline ends. This CDR3 is built from 13 residues. CDR1 and CDR2 (germline): SNHLY, FYNNEI. The CDR3 coding sequence is TGTGCCAGCACCACTCAATCCCGGAATGAGCAGTTCTTC. Its protein is CASTTQSRNEQFF.